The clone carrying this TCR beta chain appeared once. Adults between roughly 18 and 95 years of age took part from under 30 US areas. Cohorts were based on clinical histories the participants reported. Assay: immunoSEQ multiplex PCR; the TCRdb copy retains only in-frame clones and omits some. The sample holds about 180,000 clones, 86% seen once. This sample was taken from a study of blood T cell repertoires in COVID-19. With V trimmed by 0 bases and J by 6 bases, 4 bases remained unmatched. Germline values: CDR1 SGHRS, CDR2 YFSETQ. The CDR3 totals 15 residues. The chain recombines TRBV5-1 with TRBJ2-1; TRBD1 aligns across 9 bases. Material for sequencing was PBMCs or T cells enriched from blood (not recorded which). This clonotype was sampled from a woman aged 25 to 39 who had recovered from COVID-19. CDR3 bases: TGCGCCAGCAGCTTGGGACAGGGGGAAGGCAATGAGCAGTTCTTC. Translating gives CASSLGQGEGNEQFF.